Below are 31 T cell receptor beta chains sequenced from a single sample in a study of prognosis after radiotherapy for stage I lung cancer. Multiplex PCR in two rounds served to amplify TCR beta CDR3 from genomic DNA. It was primers specific to each TRBV and TRBJ gene that first-round PCR used. TCRdb ran MiXCR on the multiplex PCR reads and lists one entry per CDR3 protein. The data contain some 14,000 distinct CDR3 sequences, around 35% of them singletons. Material: PBMCs, obtained before or after stereotactic body radiation therapy (not recorded which). Receptors originate from a donor over 45 with non-small cell lung cancer.

This clonotype was detected many times. The V gene is TRBV6-1, the J gene TRBJ2-5; a possible D gene is TRBD1 (5 bases). Looked up from germline, CDR1 is MNHNS and CDR2 is SASEGT. The CDR3 extends over 14 amino acids. The V and J ends lost 6 bases and 4 bases respectively, with 15 bases between them. The CDR3: CASRSRGAIETQYF. In DNA form, the CDR3 reads TGTGCCAGCAGATCAAGGGGTGCAATAGAGACCCAGTACTTC.

This clonotype was seen only once. Being one base from a much bigger clone, this may be a read error. The chain couples TRBV6-5 to TRBJ2-5; tentative D call: TRBD1 (5 bases). V was pared by 0 bases and J by 5 bases, with 16 bases between. From germline, CDR1 is MNHEY and CDR2 SVGAGI. CDR3 length: 16 amino acids. The CDR3 is CASSYSIAGKCETQYF. In DNA form, the CDR3 reads TGTGCCAGCAGTTACTCGATCGCAGGGAAGTGCGAGACCCAGTACTTC.

In this sample, this clonotype turned up many times. The rearrangement links TRBV6-9 to TRBJ2-6, with a possible D match to TRBD1 (5 bases). The V gene lost 9 bases and the J gene lost 0 bases, with 15 bases spanning the gap. From germline, CDR1 is MNHGY and CDR2 SVAAGI. CDR3 size: 16 residues. CDR3 amino acids: CASSQDSRSGANVLTF. The CDR3 DNA is TGTGCCAGTTCACAAGACAGCCGCTCTGGGGCCAACGTCCTGACTTTC.

As regards this clonotype: A far larger clone is only one base removed, so a read error is likely. The chain joins TRBV6-2 or TRBV6-3 to TRBJ2-1; tentatively, D is TRBD2 (5 bases). Trimming removed 7 bases from V and 4 bases from J, with 17 bases in between. This CDR3 has 15 amino acids. Germline V gene lookup returns CDR1 MNHEY and CDR2 SVGEGT. The CDR3 loop is CASNEAALGYNEQFF. CDR3 DNA sequence: TGTGCCAGCAATGAAGCGGCCTTAGGTTACAATGAGCAGTTCTTC.

The table lists this clonotype with many counts. The DNA for the CDR3 is TGTGCCAGCAGCTCCCGGACAGGGAACACCGGGGAGCTGTTTTTT. Residues: CASSSRTGNTGELFF. The gene calls are TRBV7-9 and TRBJ2-2; 7 positions match TRBD1. Trimming cost V 4 bases and J 1 base; bases outside gene matches: 3. The CDR3 is 15 residues long. Germline V CDR1 and CDR2: SEHNR, FQNEAQ (reference sequence).

The chain employs TRBV27 and TRBJ2-7, with 10 bases lining up with TRBD2. The CDR3 has 14 residues. Germline CDR1 MNHEY, CDR2 SMNVEV (reference sequence). The V gene end was trimmed by 6 bases and the J gene end by 6 bases; junction bases not matched to a gene: 8. The DNA of the CDR3 is TGTGCCAGCAGCCTTCAAGCGGGAGGGGTCGAGCAGTACTTC. Translating gives CASSLQAGGVEQYF.

Many counts were recorded for this clonotype. This could be a read error, since a much larger clone is one nucleotide away. The J gene is TRBJ2-3, the V gene TRBV20-1; D might be TRBD1 or TRBD2, each matching 5 bases. This CDR3 comprises 12 residues. The germline gives CDR1 DFQATT, CDR2 SNEGSKA (reference sequence). As DNA, the CDR3 is TGCGGTGCTAGAGATGAGGGACGGGCGCAGTATTTT. Protein product: CGARDEGRAQYF.

This clonotype was counted ten times or more. The J gene is TRBJ1-5, the V gene TRBV7-9; D remains unclear. CDR1 is SEHNR and CDR2 is FQNEAQ in the germline V gene (reference sequence). This CDR3 is 17 amino acids long. Between the trimmed V and J ends, which lost 1 base and 9 bases, there was a span of 22 bases. Here the CDR3 DNA reads TGTGCCAGCAGCTTAGATGGCGTGGGAGAGGGCCCGTGGCCCCAGCATTTT. Amino acids: CASSLDGVGEGPWPQHF. The full variable domain, its missing parts supplied by reference TRBV7-9 and TRBJ1-5, is DTGVSQNPRHKITKRGQNVTFRCDPISEHNRLYWYRQTLGQGPEFLTYFQNEAQLEKSRLLSDRFSAERPKGSFSTLEIQRTEQGDSAMYLCASSLDGVGEGPWPQHFGDGTRLSIL.

This clonotype came up many times. V usage is TRBV20-1 and J usage is TRBJ2-7; D perhaps matches TRBD2 (5 bases). The V gene lost 6 bases and the J gene lost 2 bases, with 20 bases spanning the gap. The CDR3 totals 15 residues. CDR1 is DFQATT and CDR2 is SNEGSKA in the germline V gene (reference sequence). The CDR3 region has the DNA TGCAGTGCCCCGGCGGGTGGGCAGGCGACCTACGAGCAGTACTTC. It codes for CSAPAGGQATYEQYF.

This clonotype has ten or more counts. A much larger clone lies a single base off, so this may be a read error. J is TRBJ2-1 and V is TRBV2; the D gene is possibly TRBD2 (5 bases). CDR1 is SNHLY, CDR2 FYNNEI, per germline. V lost 6 bases and J lost 7, with 13 bases in between. The CDR3 has 13 amino acids. The CDR3 DNA reads TGTGCCAGCAGCAGACTACGGGGAAATGAGCAGTTCTTC. As protein: CASSRLRGNEQFF.

In regard to this clonotype: With a far larger clone one base away, a read error is the likely cause. CDR3 sequence (DNA): TGTGCCAGCAGTTACAGGGGACAGGGGGCGCGGGAAAACACCATATATTTT. Protein product: CASSYRGQGARENTIYF. The chain uses TRBV5-8 and TRBJ1-3, with TRBD1 matching 12 bases. The junction had 12 bases not matched to a gene; V was cut back by 5 bases and J by 6 bases. This CDR3 comprises 17 residues. Germline V gene lookup returns CDR1 SGHTS and CDR2 YDEGEE.

As to this clonotype: Without the conserved terminal phenylalanine or tryptophan, this CDR3 likely stems from a read error. This chain links TRBV2 with TRBJ2-7; TRBD1 or TRBD2 may be the D gene (5 bases each). Germline CDR1 and CDR2: SNHLY and FYNNEI. CDR3 length: 14 residues. The CDR3 is CASSAPGPPYEQYL. The CDR3 DNA follows: TGTGCAAGCAGTGCCCCGGGACCCCCATACGAGCAGTACTTA.

A word on this clonotype: A read error may explain this, as a much larger clone is one base away. The chain is built from TRBV7-6 and TRBJ2-5; TRBD1 aligns across 9 bases. Germline-derived CDR1 and CDR2 are SGHVS and FNYEAQ. The CDR3 covers 13 residues. This CDR3 reads CASTRDRAETRYF. For the CDR3, the DNA is TGTGCCAGCACCCGGGACAGGGCGGAGACCCGGTACTTC.

This clonotype has just a few counts. This may arise from a read error, as a much more abundant clone is one base away. The V and J genes are TRBV7-8 and TRBJ2-5; 8 bases agree with TRBD2. The CDR3 consists of 15 residues. CDR1 SGHVS and CDR2 FQNEAQ come from the germline V gene. Here the CDR3 DNA reads TGTGCCAGCAGCCCACGGACTAGCTCTAAAGAGGCCCAGTACTTC. It encodes CASSPRTSSKEAQYF.

V gene TRBV27 combines with J gene TRBJ2-2; either TRBD1 or TRBD2 may fit D (5 bases each). Trimming removed 5 bases from V and 9 bases from J, with 25 bases in between. In germline, CDR1 is MNHEY, CDR2 SMNVEV (reference sequence). The CDR3 extends over 17 amino acids. CDR3 coding DNA: TGTGCCAGCAGTCTCATCCCGGGGCAGATAAGTACCTGGGAGCTGTTTTTT. Its protein is CASSLIPGQISTWELFF.

The chain joins TRBV6-2 or TRBV6-3 to TRBJ1-2, with 12 bases identical to TRBD1. The germline CDR1 and CDR2 sequences are MNHEY and SVGEGT. V gave up 7 bases and J gave up 4 bases; unmatched junction bases: 13. The CDR3 extends over 17 amino acids. The CDR3 sequence: CASKAGTGGTLGYGYTF. CDR3 DNA: TGTGCCAGCAAAGCCGGGACAGGGGGCACACTGGGCTATGGCTACACCTTC.

This clonotype was detected only a few times. This sequence is one base from a far larger clone and is likely a read error. Given the absence of the conserved phenylalanine or tryptophan at the CDR3 end, a read error is likely. This chain uses TRBV6-1 with TRBJ1-1; 8 nucleotides line up with TRBD1. Germline assignment: CDR1 MNHNS and CDR2 SASEGT. V was pared by 6 bases and J by 0 bases, with 3 bases of the junction left unmatched. The CDR3 runs to 14 residues. CDR3 bases: TGTGCCAGCAGGGGACAGGCCCTGAACACTGAAGCTTTCCTT. Residues: CASRGQALNTEAFL.

This clonotype was detected a few times. This likely reflects a read error, since a far larger clone is one base away. This likely comes from a read error, as the CDR3 has no conserved phenylalanine or tryptophan at its end. The chain couples TRBV6-2 or TRBV6-3 to TRBJ2-7, with a possible D match to TRBD1 (7 bases). The V gene lost 7 bases and the J gene lost 5 bases, with 15 bases spanning the gap. Germline V gives CDR1 MNHEY, CDR2 SVGEGT. The CDR3 consists of 13 residues. This CDR3 is CASTKDREDEQYS. Here the CDR3 DNA reads TGTGCCAGCACTAAAGACAGGGAGGACGAGCAGTACTCC.

V usage is TRBV2 and J usage is TRBJ2-5; 7 bases are shared with TRBD1. The CDR3 covers 12 residues. Per germline, CDR1 SNHLY and CDR2 FYNNEI. V was pared by 6 bases and J by 5 bases, with 3 bases of the junction left unmatched. CDR3 sequence: CASSTRGETQYF. CDR3 coding DNA: TGTGCCAGCAGCACCAGGGGGGAGACCCAGTACTTC.

At least ten counts were recorded for this clonotype. The CDR3: CASSQEGLAGGGTDTQYF. CDR3 nucleotides: TGTGCCAGCAGCCAAGAAGGTTTAGCGGGAGGAGGCACAGATACGCAGTATTTT. This sequence joins TRBV3-1 and TRBJ2-3, with TRBD2 matching 10 bases. CDR3 length equals 18 residues. The germline V gene encodes CDR1 LGHDT and CDR2 YNNKEL (reference sequence). Germline trimming cut 0 bases from V and 1 base from J; bases unmatched to any gene: 7.

A word on this clonotype: With a far larger clone one base away, a read error is the likely cause. This chain links TRBV6-8 with TRBJ2-3; 7 positions match TRBD2. Looked up from germline, CDR1 is MNHGY and CDR2 is SAAAGT. The CDR3 covers 14 residues. V lost 6 bases to trimming and J lost 1 base; unmatched junction nucleotides: 4. CDR3 amino acids: CASSLAVGTDTQYF. DNA for the CDR3: TGTGCCAGCAGCCTAGCGGTGGGCACAGATACGCAGTATTTT.

To note about this clonotype: One junction end does not reproduce the germline sequence, and a read error may be involved. This chain links TRBV6-2 or TRBV6-3 with TRBJ2-3; D is undetermined. This CDR3 spans 13 amino acids. The germline CDR1 and CDR2 sequences are MNHEY and SVGEGT. Here the CDR3 reads CAISIQRADTQYF. CDR3 bases: TGTGCCATCAGTATTCAAAGGGCAGATACTCAGTATTTT.

This clonotype is termed medium-sized. The chain couples TRBV7-8 to TRBJ2-3; 10 positions match TRBD1. The CDR3 length is 16 residues. Germline V CDR1 and CDR2: SGHVS, FQNEAQ. The trim removed 3 bases at V and 0 bases at J, leaving 3 bases unmatched. The CDR3 loop reads CASSLGQGISTDTQYF. In nucleotides, the CDR3 is TGTGCCAGCAGCTTGGGACAGGGGATTAGCACAGATACGCAGTATTTT.

In this sample, this clonotype is medium-sized. This chain uses TRBV6-1 with TRBJ2-1; 10 positions match TRBD2. CDR3 size: 15 residues. From germline, CDR1 is MNHNS and CDR2 SASEGT. With V trimmed by 7 bases and J by 6 bases, 9 bases remained unmatched. The chain's CDR3 is CASTPPAGGPNEQFF. The CDR3 nucleotides are TGTGCCAGCACCCCTCCAGCGGGAGGGCCCAATGAGCAGTTCTTC.

About this clonotype: This probably arose from a read error, given a far larger clone one base away. The J gene is TRBJ1-6, the V gene TRBV7-9; D uncertain. The V end was cut by 2 bases, the J end by 7 bases, with 9 bases between. CDR3 length equals 14 residues. Germline V CDR1 and CDR2: SEHNR, FQNEAQ (reference sequence). DNA of the CDR3: TGTGCCAGCAGCTTAAATTCAGTGAATTCACCCCTCCACTTT. Translated, it gives CASSLNSVNSPLHF.

In this sample, this clonotype turned up many times. This sequence joins TRBV2 and TRBJ1-2; D is perhaps TRBD1 (5 bases). The CDR3 totals 15 residues. Trimming shortened V by 4 bases and J by 6 bases, and 18 bases separated the two germline ends. Per the germline V gene, CDR1 is SNHLY and CDR2 is FYNNEI. This CDR3 is CASSAEKAGIHGYTF. The CDR3 nucleotides are TGTGCCAGCAGTGCTGAGAAGGCAGGGATACATGGCTACACCTTC.

There are many counts of this clonotype. V and J are TRBV4-2 and TRBJ1-2, with TRBD1 matching 12 bases. V lost 3 bases and J lost 2; bases outside the gene matches: 1. The CDR3 covers 15 residues. Germline CDR1 is LGHNA and CDR2 is YNFKEQ. The CDR3 reads CASSQGQGANYGYTF. The CDR3, as DNA: TGTGCCAGCAGCCAGGGACAGGGGGCGAACTATGGCTACACCTTC.

This clonotype came up many times. This chain connects TRBV27 to TRBJ2-2; 10 nucleotides line up with TRBD1. V dropped 3 bases and J dropped 6; count of bases not matched to a gene: 4. The CDR3 consists of 15 residues. Germline lookup yields CDR1 MNHEY and CDR2 SMNVEV (reference sequence). The CDR3 bases are TGTGCCAGCAGTTTGGGGACAGGGGCCTCCGGGGAGCTGTTTTTT. As protein: CASSLGTGASGELFF.

Worth noting for this clonotype: A junction end diverges from the germline sequence, so it may reflect a read error. The V gene is TRBV5-6, the J gene TRBJ1-2, with D perhaps matching TRBD1 (6 bases). Looked up from germline, CDR1 is SGHDT and CDR2 is YYEEEE. This CDR3 has 17 amino acids. The CDR3 sequence is CASILAKDRQLNYGYTF. CDR3 nucleotide sequence: TGTGCCAGCATCTTGGCCAAGGACAGACAACTCAACTATGGCTACACCTTC.

The table lists this clonotype with many counts. This sequence may be a read error, since a much larger clone differs from it by one base. V and J are TRBV28 and TRBJ2-7, with 10 nucleotides matching TRBD2. CDR1 and CDR2 (germline): MDHEN, SYDVKM. The CDR3 spans 15 residues. The junction had 10 bases not matched to a gene; V was cut back by 5 bases and J by 6 bases. Written as DNA, the CDR3 is TGTGCCAGCAGTCCGGGTCTAGCGGGGGCCTGCGAGCAGTACTTC. This codes for CASSPGLAGACEQYF.

This clonotype was recorded at least ten times. As DNA, the CDR3 is TGTGCCAGCAGTCTCGGACAGCTTGAAGCTTTCTTT. Protein product: CASSLGQLEAFF. The chain has TRBV6-1 and TRBJ1-1, with D possibly matching TRBD1 (6 bases). CDR3 length: 12 amino acids. The ends were cut back, 5 bases at V and 7 bases at J, with 11 bases in the middle. CDR1 and CDR2 (germline): MNHNS, SASEGT.